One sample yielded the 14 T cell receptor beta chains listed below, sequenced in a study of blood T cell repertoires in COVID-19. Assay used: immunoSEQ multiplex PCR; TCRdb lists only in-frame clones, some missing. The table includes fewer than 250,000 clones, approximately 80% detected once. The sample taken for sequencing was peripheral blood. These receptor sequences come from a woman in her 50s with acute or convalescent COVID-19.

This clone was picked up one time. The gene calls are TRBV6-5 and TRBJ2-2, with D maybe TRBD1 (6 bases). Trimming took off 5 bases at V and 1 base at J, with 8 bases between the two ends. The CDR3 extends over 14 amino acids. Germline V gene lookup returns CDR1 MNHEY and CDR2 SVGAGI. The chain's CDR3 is CASSIQGNTGELFF. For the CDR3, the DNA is TGTGCCAGCAGTATACAGGGGAACACCGGGGAGCTGTTTTTT.

The CDR3 loop is CASSVASTDTQYF. Here the CDR3 DNA reads TGTGCCAGCAGTGTGGCCTCCACAGATACGCAGTATTTT. This rearrangement joins TRBV2 to TRBJ2-3; D ambiguous. This CDR3 is built from 13 residues. Trimming removed 4 bases at V and 2 bases at J, with 7 bases between. CDR1 and CDR2 from the germline V gene are SNHLY and FYNNEI.

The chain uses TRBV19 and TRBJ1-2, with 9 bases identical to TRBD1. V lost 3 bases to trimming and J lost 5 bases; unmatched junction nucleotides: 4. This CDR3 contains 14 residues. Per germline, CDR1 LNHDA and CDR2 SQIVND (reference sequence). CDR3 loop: CASSMGTGSYGYTF. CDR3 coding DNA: TGTGCCAGTAGTATGGGGACAGGGTCGTATGGCTACACCTTC.

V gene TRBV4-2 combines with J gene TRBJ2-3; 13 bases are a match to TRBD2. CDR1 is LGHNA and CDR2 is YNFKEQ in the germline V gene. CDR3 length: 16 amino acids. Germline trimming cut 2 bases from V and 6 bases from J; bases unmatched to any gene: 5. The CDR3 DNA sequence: TGTGCCAGCAGCCAACTTGGGACTAGCGGGGCGGATACGCAGTATTTT. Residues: CASSQLGTSGADTQYF.

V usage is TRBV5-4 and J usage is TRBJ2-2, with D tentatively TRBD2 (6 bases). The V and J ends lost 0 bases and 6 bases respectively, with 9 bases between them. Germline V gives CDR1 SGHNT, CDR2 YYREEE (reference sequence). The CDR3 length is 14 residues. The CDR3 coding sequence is TGTGCCAGCAGCTTGGGGGGAGGCGCCGGGGAGCTGTTTTTT. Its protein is CASSLGGGAGELFF.

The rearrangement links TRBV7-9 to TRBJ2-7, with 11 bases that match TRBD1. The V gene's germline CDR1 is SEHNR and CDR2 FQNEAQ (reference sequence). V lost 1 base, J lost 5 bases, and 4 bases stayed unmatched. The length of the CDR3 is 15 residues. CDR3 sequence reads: CASSLGRTGGDEQYF. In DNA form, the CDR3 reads TGTGCCAGCAGCTTAGGACGGACAGGGGGCGACGAGCAGTACTTC.

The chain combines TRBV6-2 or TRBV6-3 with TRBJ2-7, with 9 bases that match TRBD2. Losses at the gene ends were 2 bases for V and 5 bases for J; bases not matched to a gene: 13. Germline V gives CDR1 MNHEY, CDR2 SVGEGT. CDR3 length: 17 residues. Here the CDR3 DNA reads TGTGCCAGCAGTTACCGGAGCGTTCAGCGGGGGGCTCACGAGCAGTACTTC. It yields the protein CASSYRSVQRGAHEQYF.

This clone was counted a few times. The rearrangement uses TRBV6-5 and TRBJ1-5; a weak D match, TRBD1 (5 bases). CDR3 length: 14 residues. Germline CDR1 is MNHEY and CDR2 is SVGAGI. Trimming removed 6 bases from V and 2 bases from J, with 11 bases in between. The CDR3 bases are TGTGCCAGCAGGGAGGGGTTCGGCAATCAGCCCCAGCATTTT. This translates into CASREGFGNQPQHF.

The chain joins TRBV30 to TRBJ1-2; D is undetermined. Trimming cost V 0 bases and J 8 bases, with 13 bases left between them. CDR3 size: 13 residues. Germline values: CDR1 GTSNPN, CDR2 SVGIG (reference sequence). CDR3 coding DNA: TGTGCCTGGAGTGTAGGGAGGGCGCGGGGCTACACCTTC. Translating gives CAWSVGRARGYTF.

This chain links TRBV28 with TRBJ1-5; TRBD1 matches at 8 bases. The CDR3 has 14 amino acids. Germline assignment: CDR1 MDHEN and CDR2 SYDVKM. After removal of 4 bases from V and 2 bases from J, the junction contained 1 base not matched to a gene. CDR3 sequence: CASSSTGGNQPQHF. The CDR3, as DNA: TGTGCCAGCAGTTCGACAGGGGGCAATCAGCCCCAGCATTTT.

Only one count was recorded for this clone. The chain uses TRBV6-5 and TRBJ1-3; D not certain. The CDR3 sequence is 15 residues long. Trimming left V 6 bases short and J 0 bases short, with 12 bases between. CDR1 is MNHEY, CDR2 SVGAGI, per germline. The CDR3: CASRQPEGSGNTIYF. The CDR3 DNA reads TGTGCCAGCAGACAGCCAGAGGGCTCTGGAAACACCATATATTTT.

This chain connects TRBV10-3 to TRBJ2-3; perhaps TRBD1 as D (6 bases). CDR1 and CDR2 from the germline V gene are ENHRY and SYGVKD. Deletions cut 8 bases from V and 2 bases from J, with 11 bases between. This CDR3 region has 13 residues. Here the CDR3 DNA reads TGTGCCATCCAGGGACACCACACAGATACGCAGTATTTT. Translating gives CAIQGHHTDTQYF.

CDR3 bases: TGTGCCAGCAGCGTAGGATACGGACTAGCGGGGAACACAGATACGCAGTATTTT. Translating it yields CASSVGYGLAGNTDTQYF. This chain uses TRBV9 with TRBJ2-3, with 12 bases matching TRBD2. The CDR3 consists of 18 residues. Germline CDR1 reads SGDLS; CDR2 reads YYNGEE. V dropped 0 bases and J dropped 2; count of bases not matched to a gene: 7.

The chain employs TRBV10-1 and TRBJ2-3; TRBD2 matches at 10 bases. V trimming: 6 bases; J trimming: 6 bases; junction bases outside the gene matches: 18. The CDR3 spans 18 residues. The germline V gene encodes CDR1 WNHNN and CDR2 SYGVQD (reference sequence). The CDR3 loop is CASSGGIAGGPEADTQYF. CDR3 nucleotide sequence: TGCGCCAGCAGCGGAGGGATAGCGGGAGGCCCGGAGGCGGATACGCAGTATTTT.